This entry lists 8 T cell receptor beta chains sequenced from one sample in a study of blood T cell repertoires in COVID-19 (dated by TCRdb to the early 2020s). The library was produced with the immunoSEQ multiplex PCR assay. TCRdb obtained this table from immuneACCESS and retained in-frame rearrangements with V and J assigned. These tables miss some clones; where compared with another copy, unresolved V genes account for less than half of the shortfall, and the remainder is unexplained. In all, the sample holds roughly 280,000 clones, and about 88% of those were seen once. The ten largest clones add up to around 5% of the sample. The sequencing input was peripheral blood. Receptors were obtained from a woman aged 55-69 years with COVID-19, enrolled during active disease.

This rearrangement joins TRBV9 to TRBJ2-1, with 9 bases matching TRBD2. Germline loops: CDR1 SGDLS, CDR2 YYNGEE. CDR3 length: 17 amino acids. J was trimmed by 2 bases and V by 4 bases; bases with no gene match: 10. CDR3 amino acids: CASSKLPTSGAYNEQFF. CDR3 coding DNA: TGTGCCAGCAGCAAACTCCCGACTAGCGGAGCCTACAATGAGCAGTTCTTC.

The chain uses TRBV14 and TRBJ1-1, with 7 bases matching TRBD1. V gave up 4 bases and J gave up 5 bases; unmatched junction bases: 1. There are 12 residues in the CDR3. Germline CDR1 is SGHDN and CDR2 is FVKESK. This CDR3 reads CASSRQGTEAFF. The CDR3 DNA reads TGTGCCAGCAGCCGACAGGGAACTGAAGCTTTCTTT.

The chain uses TRBV20-1 and TRBJ2-1; D perhaps matches TRBD2 (5 bases). This CDR3 has 15 residues. Per germline, CDR1 DFQATT and CDR2 SNEGSKA (reference sequence). V was cut by 3 bases and J by 2 bases, with 14 bases left in between. The chain's CDR3 is CSASELAPTYNEQFF. The CDR3 coding sequence is TGCAGTGCTAGTGAGCTAGCCCCCACCTACAATGAGCAGTTCTTC.

This chain uses TRBV19 with TRBJ1-3, with a tentative D call TRBD1 (5 bases). From germline, CDR1 is LNHDA and CDR2 SQIVND (reference sequence). The V and J ends lost 10 bases and 0 bases respectively, with 7 bases between them. The CDR3 is 12 residues long. The CDR3 bases are TGTGCCACAGACAGCTCTGGAAACACCATATATTTT. The encoded protein is CATDSSGNTIYF. The entire variable domain, with the rest obtained from reference TRBV19 and TRBJ1-3, is as follows: DGGITQSPKYLFRKEGQNVTLSCEQNLNHDAMYWYRQDPGQGLRLIYYSQIVNDFQKGDIAEGYSVSREKKESFPLTVTSAQKNPTAFYLCATDSSGNTIYFGEGSWLTVV.

This clone has a handful of counts. The chain combines TRBV11-1 with TRBJ2-7, with D hard to call. Germline-derived CDR1 and CDR2 are SGHAT and FQDESV (reference sequence). V lost 0 bases and J lost 1, with 7 bases in between. There are 14 residues in the CDR3. This chain's CDR3 is CASSLAPGSYEQYF. Here the CDR3 DNA reads TGTGCCAGCAGCTTAGCTCCAGGATCCTACGAGCAGTACTTC.

This clone was recorded once. The gene calls are TRBV24-1 and TRBJ1-5; 8 positions agree with TRBD1. The CDR3 runs 14 residues. V gave up 9 bases and J gave up 4 bases; unmatched junction bases: 7. Germline values: CDR1 KGHDR, CDR2 SFDVKD. In DNA form, the CDR3 reads TGTGCCACCGCGGGGGGGGACAGGAATCAGCCCCAGCATTTT. The encoded protein is CATAGGDRNQPQHF.

The chain combines TRBV11-2 with TRBJ1-5; 7 nucleotides align to TRBD1. The V segment lost 3 bases and the J segment 3 bases; nucleotides outside the gene matches: 2. The CDR3 consists of 14 residues. Germline V gene sequence: CDR1 SGHAT, CDR2 FQNNGV. The CDR3 loop is CASSFDRVNQPQHF. The CDR3 bases are TGTGCCAGCAGCTTCGACAGGGTCAATCAGCCCCAGCATTTT. The full variable domain, its missing parts supplied by reference TRBV11-2 and TRBJ1-5, is EAGVAQSPRYKIIEKRQSVAFWCNPISGHATLYWYQQILGQGPKLLIQFQNNGVVDDSQLPKDRFSAERLKGVDSTLKIQPAKLEDSAVYLCASSFDRVNQPQHFGDGTRLSIL.

V gene TRBV7-9 combines with J gene TRBJ2-1; 10 bases match TRBD2. The V gene end was trimmed by 2 bases and the J gene end by 9 bases; junction bases not matched to a gene: 10. CDR3 length equals 16 residues. CDR1 and CDR2 (germline): SEHNR, FQNEAQ (reference sequence). In nucleotides, the CDR3 is TGTGCCAGCAGCTTATCCCCTAGCGGGAGTTACGGTGAGCAGTTCTTC. Translating gives CASSLSPSGSYGEQFF.